Shown below are 5 T cell receptor beta chains from a single sample sequenced in a study of post-analysis software for immune sequencing data. Study-level results: Comparison of patients with controls showed 5 or 6 TRBV segments more frequent in patients, TRBV5-6, TRBV5-1 and TRBV20-1 among them.

What these receptors recognize is not known. Carried by the TCR beta cDNA libraries were unique molecular identifiers. Using its own MiXCR run on the PCR reads, TCRdb lists one record per CDR3 protein. The sample contains hundreds of thousands of distinct CDR3 sequences, roughly 27% of which appear only once. Sequencing was performed on blood. These receptors all stem from a girl aged 10 to 17 with multiple sclerosis.

This clonotype appeared a few times. The chain carries TRBV28 and TRBJ2-3, with no clear D. Trimming cost V 5 bases and J 0 bases, with 12 bases left between them. CDR3 length: 15 amino acids. Germline CDR1 and CDR2: MDHEN and SYDVKM. The CDR3 loop reads CASSPNGPSTDTQYF. The CDR3 DNA sequence: TGTGCCAGCAGTCCGAATGGTCCTAGCACAGATACGCAGTATTTT. Combining the CDR3 with reference TRBV28 and TRBJ2-3 gives the whole variable domain DVKVTQSSRYLVKRTGEKVFLECVQDMDHENMFWYRQDPGLGLRLIYFSYDVKMKEKGDIPEGYSVSREKKERFSLILESASTNQTSMYLCASSPNGPSTDTQYFGPGTRLTVL.

The V gene is TRBV7-9, the J gene TRBJ2-7, with D perhaps given as TRBD1 or TRBD2 (5 bases each). V shed 1 base and J shed 6 bases, with 13 bases lying between them. The CDR3 has 14 residues. Looked up from germline, CDR1 is SEHNR and CDR2 is FQNEAQ (reference sequence). The chain's CDR3 is CASSLGAGALEQYF. CDR3 coding DNA: TGTGCCAGCAGCTTAGGGGCCGGGGCTCTCGAGCAGTACTTC.

This clonotype was counted at least ten times. The chain joins TRBV12-3 or TRBV12-4 to TRBJ2-7; TRBD1 or TRBD2 may be the D gene (5 bases each). V was clipped by 7 bases and J by 4 bases, with 20 bases between them. This CDR3 region has 15 residues. The CDR3, as DNA: TGTGCCAGCACCCAGGGAACGGGGATAAGATACGAGCAGTACTTC. This gives the protein CASTQGTGIRYEQYF.

In its sample, this clonotype was seen a few times. This chain uses TRBV7-9 with TRBJ1-1, with unresolved D. The CDR3 consists of 17 residues. V was shortened by 5 bases and J by 4 bases, with 23 bases between the two germline ends. Germline values: CDR1 SEHNR, CDR2 FQNEAQ (reference sequence). CDR3 loop: CASSPLPREVESTEAFF. CDR3 sequence (DNA): TGTGCCAGCAGCCCCCTCCCCCGGGAAGTCGAAAGCACTGAAGCTTTCTTT.

This clonotype occurred a few times. The chain recombines TRBV20-1 with TRBJ1-2; TRBD1 matches at 8 bases. The CDR3 extends over 16 amino acids. Germline values: CDR1 DFQATT, CDR2 SNEGSKA (reference sequence). Trimming at V came to 2 bases and at J to 7 bases, leaving 15 bases not matched to a gene. Here the CDR3 DNA reads TGCAGTGCTAGATCTAGAGGACAGGGAGAGGGCTCTGGCTACACCTTC. Its translation: CSARSRGQGEGSGYTF.